This T cell receptor (beta chain) derives from a study of blood T cell repertoires in COVID-19 (dated by TCRdb to 2018 to 2021). In terms of the full investigation: The collaborator samples originated in the United States, Italy and Spain and spanned the acute and convalescent phases of COVID-19. The material from the prospective study consisted of cDNA or gDNA derived from T cells, B-cell-depleted T cells, or PBMCs. The dataset comprised deeply sampled blood TCRbeta repertoires from subjects exposed to, actively infected with, or recovered from COVID-19. The repertoires were released in a freely available public database meant as a resource for research on the immune response to SARS-CoV-2. Samples were obtained from the ongoing ImmuneRACE study (first 160 participants) and from 1,000 to 1,500 subjects provided by 6 global collaborators. Sample metadata almost always included a de-identified subject ID, COVID-19 status, age in years and sex. Where HLA class I and class II types were available, the types were taken from metadata supplied by the sample provider, not from assay-based typing. Paper-wide results and their limitations: The amount of clinical and demographic metadata varied by source and participant and was provided uncurated.

Participants in the prospective study were aged 18 to 89 years, lived in 24 United States geographic areas, and enrolled through a virtual design. In the prospective study, participants were assigned to cohorts based on the clinical history participants reported in a screening survey and a study questionnaire. ImmuneRACE Cohort 3 recovered participants were defined by two consecutive negative NP/OP PCR tests, healthcare professional clearance, or symptom resolution. Each participant in the prospective study had whole blood, serum and a nasopharyngeal or oropharyngeal swab collected by mobile phlebotomists. Participants in the prospective study had the option to provide additional blood draws and questionnaires over a roughly 2-month period. Blood samples from the prospective study were shipped frozen or at room temperature prior to DNA extraction. TCRbeta CDR3 regions were amplified from genomic DNA by means of the immunoSEQ Assay, a bias-controlled multiplex PCR. In the source study's methods: The number of nucleated cells in each sample was estimated from the amplification of reference gene primers within the assay. To quantify the absolute abundance of each unique TCRbeta CDR3 rearrangement, sequence reads were collapsed and filtered. For each sample, productive Simpson clonality was calculated as the square root of Simpson's diversity index over productive rearrangements. TCRdb holds this immuneACCESS table with in-frame rearrangements only. Some clones are missing; in checked studies, unresolved V genes explain under half, and the rest has no known cause. D and trimming come from the DNA, and the V and J calls and clone size come from that table. The sample table holds about 410,000 clones, of which about 90% were seen once. About 1.7% of the sample lies in the top ten.

The sample holds one count of this clone. The antigen it recognizes is unknown. No base-level quality is on record; no much larger clone is a single base apart. From its cysteine to its phenylalanine, the CDR3 spans 16 amino acids. Only the CDR3 portion is preserved as DNA: 48 bases, with reading frame beginning at the first base. The germline V and J ends show losses of 5 bases and 1 base respectively, and no gene match explains 6 bases of the junction. The germline V gene encodes CDR1 SGHTA and CDR2 FQGNSA. This TCR was recovered from a woman aged 25 to 39 who had recovered from COVID-19. The sample taken for sequencing was PBMCs or T cells enriched from blood (not recorded which). Recombination joined TRBV7-2 with TRBJ2-1; TRBD1 matches 9 bases in the middle. The CDR3 here reads CASSDPGQGSYNEQFF. The DNA sequence is given as TGTGCCAGCAGCGATCCGGGACAGGGTTCCTACAATGAGCAGTTCTTC.